A single sample gave rise to the 20 T cell receptor beta chains below, sequenced in a study of CD8+CD57+ T cells in acquired aplastic anemia. Only patients with CD8+CD57+ cell expansion on flow cytometry were chosen for sequencing. Genomic DNA provided the template from which TCR beta VDJ and CDR3 profiles were obtained. TCRdb re-called the reads with MiXCR, one entry per CDR3 protein. The sample holds some 150,000 distinct CDR3 sequences, 70% to 80% seen once. The sequenced sample was sorted CD4+, CD8+, or CD8+CD57+ T cells (not recorded which) from PBMCs. All receptors come from a human donor with aplastic anemia.

This clonotype was recorded a few times. This chain joins TRBV9 and TRBJ1-2, with 7 bases aligning to TRBD1. Trimming cost V 2 bases and J 7 bases; bases outside gene matches: 5. Germline CDR1 and CDR2: SGDLS and YYNGEE. The CDR3 totals 13 residues. CDR3 sequence (DNA): TGTGCCAGCAGCGTGGGGACAGAAGGTGGCTACACCTTC. Translation: CASSVGTEGGYTF.

This chain joins TRBV5-8 and TRBJ2-1; the match to TRBD2 covers 14 bases. This CDR3 comprises 16 residues. Per germline, CDR1 SGHTS and CDR2 YDEGEE. Trimming removed 4 bases from V and 8 bases from J; junction bases left unmatched: 8. As DNA, the CDR3 is TGTGCCAGCAGCGCCTTGACTAGCGGGGGGGCCCATGAGCAGTTCTTC. It encodes CASSALTSGGAHEQFF.

This rearrangement joins TRBV19 to TRBJ1-5; D possibly corresponds to TRBD1 (5 bases). Trimming removed 7 bases from V and 3 bases from J, with 19 bases in between. The germline gives CDR1 LNHDA, CDR2 SQIVND (reference sequence). This CDR3 has 16 amino acids. The CDR3 DNA is TGTGCCAGTACCCCAGGACAAAGGGGCATCAATCAGCCCCAGCATTTT. As protein: CASTPGQRGINQPQHF.

The CDR3 DNA reads TGTGCCAGCAGCACCCGGGATTGGGGGACTGAAGCTTTCTTT. It specifies CASSTRDWGTEAFF. The chain combines TRBV7-2 with TRBJ1-1; maybe TRBD1 (5 bases). V lost 5 bases and J lost 5, with 15 bases in between. Germline V lookup: CDR1 SGHTA, CDR2 FQGNSA. The CDR3 sequence is 14 residues long.

This chain uses TRBV7-2 with TRBJ2-1, with 10 bases matching TRBD2. This CDR3 spans 17 amino acids. CDR1 is SGHTA, CDR2 FQGNSA, per germline. With V trimmed by 4 bases and J by 6 bases, 12 bases remained unmatched. CDR3 residues: CASSSPPGLATGNEQFF. The DNA for the CDR3 is TGTGCCAGCAGCTCCCCGCCGGGACTAGCGACCGGCAATGAGCAGTTCTTC. Looking up the rest from reference TRBV7-2 and TRBJ2-1 gives the full variable domain: GAGVSQSPSNKVTEKGKDVELRCDPISGHTALYWYRQSLGQGLEFLIYFQGNSAPDKSGLPSDRFSAERTGGSVSTLTIQRTQQEDSAVYLCASSSPPGLATGNEQFFGPGTRLTVL.

This rearrangement joins TRBV12-3 or TRBV12-4 to TRBJ1-4; 10 nucleotides match TRBD1. Trimming cost V 5 bases and J 8 bases; bases outside gene matches: 5. CDR3 length: 14 amino acids. This CDR3 is CASSMGQGREKLFF. In DNA form, the CDR3 reads TGTGCCAGCAGTATGGGACAGGGGAGGGAAAAACTGTTTTTT.

This chain joins TRBV7-6 and TRBJ2-7, with TRBD1 matching over 8 bases. The germline V gene encodes CDR1 SGHVS and CDR2 FNYEAQ. The V and J ends lost 4 bases and 4 bases, in that order; junction bases with no gene match: 3. CDR3 length equals 13 residues. CDR3 sequence (DNA): TGTGCCAGCAGCTCAAACAGGGGGTACGAGCAGTACTTC. This codes for CASSSNRGYEQYF.

The CDR3 DNA reads as TGCAGCGTTGACGTAACCGGGACAGGGGCCTCCGCCGGGGAGCTGTTTTTT. Amino acid sequence: CSVDVTGTGASAGELFF. The chain couples TRBV29-1 to TRBJ2-2; the match to TRBD1 covers 10 bases. Germline loops: CDR1 SQVTM, CDR2 ANQGSEA. The CDR3 contains 17 residues. V was pared by 3 bases and J by 6 bases, with 13 bases of the junction left unmatched.

The CDR3 DNA reads as TGTGCCAGCAGTGAATCGGGAGGCCAGAATTCACCCCTCCACTTT. Protein sequence: CASSESGGQNSPLHF. V gene TRBV25-1 combines with J gene TRBJ1-6; D gene unclear. Germline assignment: CDR1 MGHDK and CDR2 SYGVNS. The CDR3 length is 15 residues. V lost 1 base and J lost 7, with 11 bases in between.

The V and J genes are TRBV12-3 or TRBV12-4 and TRBJ2-2; D uncertain. The CDR3 runs to 13 residues. V gave up 2 bases and J gave up 6 bases, with 7 bases separating them. Here the CDR3 DNA reads TGTGCCAGCAGTTTAATTAGCCCCGGGGAGCTGTTTTTT. It encodes CASSLISPGELFF.

In this sample, this clonotype turned up once. V usage is TRBV6-5 and J usage is TRBJ1-1; D is ambiguous. Trimming cost V 6 bases and J 2 bases, with 7 bases left between them. The CDR3 length is 12 residues. The germline CDR1 and CDR2 sequences are MNHEY and SVGAGI. The CDR3 here is CASRDPNTEAFF. The CDR3 DNA follows: TGTGCCAGCAGAGACCCAAACACTGAAGCTTTCTTT.

J is TRBJ2-5 and V is TRBV7-2; D gene uncertain. Matching the DNA end better, TRBJ2-7 makes the J call doubtful. Germline V gene lookup returns CDR1 SGHTA and CDR2 FQGNSA. The CDR3 runs 14 residues. CDR3 loop: CASNPDGPSYEQYF. In DNA form, the CDR3 reads TGTGCCAGCAACCCCGACGGACCCTCCTACGAGCAGTACTTC.

The chain couples TRBV18 to TRBJ2-5; D gene unclear. The CDR3 covers 13 residues. Germline values: CDR1 KGHSH, CDR2 LQKENI. Deletions cut 1 base from V and 2 bases from J, with 5 bases between. The CDR3 here is CASSPRLQETQYF. The CDR3 nucleotides are TGTGCCAGCTCACCACGTCTTCAAGAGACCCAGTACTTC.

This chain connects TRBV7-9 to TRBJ2-4; D remains unclear. The length of the CDR3 is 16 residues. Germline V CDR1 and CDR2: SEHNR, FQNEAQ (reference sequence). Trimming removed 4 bases at V and 7 bases at J, with 20 bases between. The CDR3 bases are TGTGCCAGCAGCTCGACACCCAGCGTCTCCCGGAACATTCAGTACTTC. Translation gives CASSSTPSVSRNIQYF.

The genes are TRBV15 and TRBJ2-7; D is ambiguous. V was cut by 1 base and J by 0 bases, with 7 bases left in between. Germline CDR1 reads LNHNV; CDR2 reads YYDKDF (reference sequence). CDR3 size: 14 residues. The DNA of the CDR3 is TGTGCCACCAGCAGAGGAGGCAGCTCCTACGAGCAGTACTTC. Encoded protein: CATSRGGSSYEQYF. The entire variable domain, with the rest obtained from reference TRBV15 and TRBJ2-7, is as follows: DAMVIQNPRYQVTQFGKPVTLSCSQTLNHNVMYWYQQKSSQAPKLLFHYYDKDFNNEADTPDNFQSRRPNTSFCFLDIRSPGLGDTAMYLCATSRGGSSYEQYFGPGTRLTVT.

The chain carries TRBV7-2 and TRBJ2-7; perhaps D is TRBD1 or TRBD2 (5 bases each). Germline CDR1 SGHTA, CDR2 FQGNSA. V gave up 4 bases and J gave up 6 bases, with 10 bases separating them. The CDR3 consists of 12 residues. The CDR3 DNA reads TGTGCCAGCAGCTCCGGGACGGTCGAGCAGTACTTC. Its translation is CASSSGTVEQYF.

Remarks on this clonotype: A read error may account for a junction end that differs from germline. The chain uses TRBV10-3 and TRBJ1-1; D unclear. The CDR3 sequence is 17 residues long. Germline-derived CDR1 and CDR2 are ENHRY and SYGVKD. CDR3 in amino acids: CASSQTLQRGGNAEAFF. The CDR3 DNA is TGTGCCAGCAGTCAAACGTTACAGCGGGGAGGTAACGCTGAAGCTTTCTTT.

In DNA form, the CDR3 reads TGCAGTGCTAGAGATCCGCAGGCTGACTACGAGCAGTACTTC. This sequence encodes CSARDPQADYEQYF. The chain has TRBV20-1 and TRBJ2-7; unclear D gene. V was shortened by 0 bases and J by 3 bases, with 12 bases between the two germline ends. Germline lookup yields CDR1 DFQATT and CDR2 SNEGSKA (reference sequence). This CDR3 has 14 amino acids.

The gene calls are TRBV7-9 and TRBJ2-1; D is unclear. Per germline, CDR1 SEHNR and CDR2 FQNEAQ (reference sequence). This CDR3 contains 14 residues. Trimming cost V 1 base and J 8 bases, with 12 bases left between them. The CDR3 nucleotides are TGTGCCAGCAGCTTAGGATTGGCGGTGGATGAGCAGTTCTTC. Its translation: CASSLGLAVDEQFF.

V usage is TRBV29-1 and J usage is TRBJ2-1; tentatively, D is TRBD1 or TRBD2 (6 bases each). Germline loops: CDR1 SQVTM, CDR2 ANQGSEA. V was trimmed by 5 bases and J by 7 bases, leaving 18 bases between them. The CDR3 loop spans 14 amino acids. CDR3 DNA sequence: TGCAGCGTTCTAAGGAGGGGGGCCGGTAATGAGCAGTTCTTC. Amino acids: CSVLRRGAGNEQFF.